The next 4 T cell receptor beta chains were all read from a single sample in a study of shared clonotypes between healthy human individuals. The repertoire was sequenced with immunoSEQ multiplex PCR; TCRdb's copy has only in-frame clones and lacks some. The data show about 560,000 clones, just over 75% seen once. Sample: PBMCs. Receptors originate from a woman in her 40s in good health. Some clones in this sample may be carry-over from other donors' samples.

V usage is TRBV6-6 and J usage is TRBJ1-2; tentative D call: TRBD1 (5 bases). V gave up 5 bases and J gave up 7 bases, with 14 bases separating them. Germline assignment: CDR1 MNHNY and CDR2 SVGAGI (reference sequence). The CDR3 sequence is 13 residues long. CDR3 nucleotides: TGTGCCAGCAGTCCCCCTGGGGGGTTTGGCTACACCTTC. It translates to CASSPPGGFGYTF.

The chain combines TRBV7-3 with TRBJ2-3; D is undetermined. The germline CDR1 and CDR2 sequences are SGHTA and FQGTGA. This CDR3 comprises 15 residues. The V end lost 5 bases, the J end lost 2 bases, and 14 bases lay between the germline ends. The CDR3 DNA follows: TGTGCCAGCAGCCCTTTAGGGTCTGCCACAGATACGCAGTATTTT. It translates to CASSPLGSATDTQYF.

This chain joins TRBV28 and TRBJ2-7, with 7 bases lining up with TRBD1. J lost 6 bases, V lost 5 bases, and 13 bases had no gene match. CDR3 length equals 15 residues. CDR1 is MDHEN, CDR2 SYDVKM, per germline. The CDR3 is CASSRTGAQGSEQYF. The CDR3 coding sequence is TGTGCCAGCAGTCGTACAGGGGCCCAGGGGAGCGAGCAGTACTTC. The variable domain in full, completed from reference TRBV28 and TRBJ2-7, reads DVKVTQSSRYLVKRTGEKVFLECVQDMDHENMFWYRQDPGLGLRLIYFSYDVKMKEKGDIPEGYSVSREKKERFSLILESASTNQTSMYLCASSRTGAQGSEQYFGPGTRLTVT.

The chain employs TRBV4-3 and TRBJ1-6, with D tentatively TRBD1 (6 bases). CDR1 is LGHNA, CDR2 YSLEER, per germline. This CDR3 contains 16 residues. Trimming shortened V by 0 bases and J by 8 bases, and 14 bases separated the two germline ends. DNA for the CDR3: TGCGCCAGCAGCCAAGATGGCAGGGGTAATTATTCACCCCTCCACTTT. Encoded protein: CASSQDGRGNYSPLHF.